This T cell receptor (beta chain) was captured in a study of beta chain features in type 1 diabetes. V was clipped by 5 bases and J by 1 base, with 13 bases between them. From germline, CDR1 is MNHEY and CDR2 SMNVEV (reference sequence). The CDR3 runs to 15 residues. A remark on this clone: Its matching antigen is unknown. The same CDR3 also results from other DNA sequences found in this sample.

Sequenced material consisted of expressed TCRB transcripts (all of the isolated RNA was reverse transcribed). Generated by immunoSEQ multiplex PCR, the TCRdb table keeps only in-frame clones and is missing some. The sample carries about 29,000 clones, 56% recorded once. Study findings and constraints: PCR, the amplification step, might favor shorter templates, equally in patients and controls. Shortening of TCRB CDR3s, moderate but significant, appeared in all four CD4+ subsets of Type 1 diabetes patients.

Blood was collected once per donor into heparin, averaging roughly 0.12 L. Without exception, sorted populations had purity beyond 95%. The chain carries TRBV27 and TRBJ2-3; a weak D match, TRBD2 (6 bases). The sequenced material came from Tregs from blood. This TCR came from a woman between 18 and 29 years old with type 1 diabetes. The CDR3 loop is CASSPLGEGTDTQYF. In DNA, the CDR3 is TGTGCCAGCAGTCCTTTGGGGGAGGGCACAGATACGCAGTATTTT.